This TCR beta chain was observed in a study of shared clonotypes between healthy human individuals. This clone was seen a single time. In the same sample, other DNA sequences code for this CDR3. CDR3 size: 15 residues. Germline-derived CDR1 and CDR2 are SGHRS and YFSETQ. V was clipped by 0 bases and J by 1 base, with 9 bases between them. CD4+ cell separation produced CD45RA+ naive and CD45RA-negative memory subsets. Repertoires were generated with immunoSEQ multiplex PCR, while TCRdb's copy carries only in-frame clones and drops some. The sample has roughly 2.6 million clones; around nine tenths are singletons.

The sample comprised naive CD4+ T cells sorted from blood. Specified subset: CD45RA+ positively selected. This TCR came from a man aged 18 to 30 in good health. This chain joins TRBV5-1 and TRBJ2-3; D is perhaps TRBD1 or TRBD2 (5 bases each). CDR3 protein: CASSLDGGGTDTQYF. The CDR3 DNA reads TGCGCCAGCAGCTTGGATGGGGGTGGCACAGATACGCAGTATTTT.